Below are 22 T cell receptor beta chains sequenced from a single sample in a study of T-cell memory formation after mild COVID-19. TCRdb processed the 5' RACE reads anew with MiXCR; each CDR3 protein has one entry. The sample has roughly 400,000 distinct CDR3 sequences, about a sixth seen once. Sequenced sample: PBMCs or a T cell subset sorted from them (not recorded which). The receptors come from a man between 18 and 29 years old who had mild COVID-19 (a few samples of this study predate the infection). Cell type and time point are not known.

The J gene is TRBJ1-6, the V gene TRBV5-1, with 9 bases lining up with TRBD1. CDR3 length equals 14 residues. Trimming took 0 bases from V and 10 from J; bases not matched to a gene: 2. Germline V lookup: CDR1 SGHRS, CDR2 YFSETQ. As DNA, the CDR3 is TGCGCCAGCAGCTTGGGACAGGGGGTATCACCCCTCCACTTT. Translation gives CASSLGQGVSPLHF.

The chain has TRBV12-3 or TRBV12-4 and TRBJ2-5; D is perhaps TRBD1 (5 bases). V lost 5 bases and J 5 bases, leaving 12 bases between the germline ends. The CDR3 has 13 amino acids. The CDR3 loop reads CASSRYSGETQYF. The CDR3 DNA follows: TGTGCCAGCAGTCGGTACTCAGGGGAGACCCAGTACTTC.

The J gene is TRBJ2-7, the V gene TRBV6-2 or TRBV6-3, with a possible D match to TRBD1 (5 bases). This CDR3 region has 11 residues. Per germline, CDR1 MNHEY and CDR2 SVGEGT. CDR3 residues: CASSVGRGLSV. CDR3 in DNA: TGTGCCAGCAGCGTCGGAAGGGGCCTTTCTGTC.

The J gene is TRBJ2-5, the V gene TRBV7-9; D uncertain. The CDR3 is 12 residues long. Germline CDR1 and CDR2: SEHNR and FQNEAQ (reference sequence). The germline V and J ends were trimmed by 2 bases and 5 bases, with 6 bases remaining between them. This CDR3 reads CASSLYAETQYF. The CDR3 DNA reads TGTGCCAGCAGCTTATATGCGGAGACCCAGTACTTC.

Only a few counts were recorded for this clonotype. V is TRBV6-5 and J is TRBJ1-2; 10 bases map to TRBD1. The junction had 24 bases not matched to a gene; V was cut back by 0 bases and J by 8 bases. Germline V gives CDR1 MNHEY, CDR2 SVGAGI. CDR3 length: 21 residues. The CDR3, as DNA: TGTGCCAGCAGTTACTCGGGCTTAGGACGCGGTCCGGGACAGGGGAGCGGAGGCTACACCTTC. It specifies CASSYSGLGRGPGQGSGGYTF.

The rearrangement joins TRBV20-1 to TRBJ2-7; D perhaps matches TRBD2 (5 bases). CDR1 is DFQATT, CDR2 SNEGSKA, per germline (reference sequence). Trimming removed 3 bases from V and 6 bases from J, with 12 bases in between. The CDR3 runs 12 residues. The CDR3 region has the DNA TGCAGTGCTAGCCGGCGGGCGGCCGAGCAGTACTTC. Translation: CSASRRAAEQYF.

This clonotype came up many times. The rearrangement joins TRBV20-1 to TRBJ2-3; no firm D call. The CDR3 spans 12 residues. Per the germline V gene, CDR1 is DFQATT and CDR2 is SNEGSKA (reference sequence). Trimming took off 0 bases at V and 2 bases at J, with 3 bases between the two ends. CDR3 DNA: TGCAGTGCTAGAGAAGACACAGATACGCAGTATTTT. Its translation is CSAREDTDTQYF.

This clonotype was picked up a small number of times. The V call is TRBV5-8, the J call TRBJ2-6; either TRBD1 or TRBD2 may supply D (5 bases each). CDR1 and CDR2 from the germline V gene are SGHTS and YDEGEE. V was cut by 0 bases and J by 4 bases, with 11 bases left in between. The CDR3 is 16 amino acids. This CDR3 is CASSLGGSGGANVLTF. Written as DNA, the CDR3 is TGTGCCAGCAGCTTGGGGGGCTCGGGAGGGGCCAACGTCCTGACTTTC.

This rearrangement joins TRBV27 to TRBJ1-1; maybe TRBD1 (5 bases). The CDR3 is 13 amino acids. The V gene's germline CDR1 is MNHEY and CDR2 SMNVEV (reference sequence). Trimming pared 5 bases from V and 6 bases from J, leaving 13 bases between. In DNA form, the CDR3 reads TGTGCCAGCAGTACCGTGATAGGGGCTGAAGCTTTCTTT. It is translated as CASSTVIGAEAFF.

The rearrangement uses TRBV5-1 and TRBJ2-1; possible D gene TRBD1, 6 bases. The CDR3 is made up of 15 amino acids. V lost 0 bases and J lost 5, with 12 bases in between. Germline assignment: CDR1 SGHRS and CDR2 YFSETQ. CDR3 loop: CASSLVQGQNNEQFF. The CDR3 DNA reads as TGCGCCAGCAGCTTGGTCCAGGGGCAAAACAATGAGCAGTTCTTC.

The chain has TRBV5-4 and TRBJ2-7; D uncertain. The CDR3 totals 16 residues. Trimming stripped 0 bases from V and 7 bases from J, with 20 bases between. Germline CDR1 and CDR2: SGHNT and YYREEE (reference sequence). This CDR3 is CASSLDMGSGSREQYF. CDR3 sequence (DNA): TGTGCCAGCAGCTTGGACATGGGATCGGGCTCCCGGGAGCAGTACTTC.

The V gene is TRBV5-1, the J gene TRBJ1-1; 8 nucleotides match TRBD1. Germline CDR1 SGHRS, CDR2 YFSETQ. This CDR3 has 20 residues. The trim removed 1 base at V and 3 bases at J, leaving 20 bases unmatched. The CDR3 is CASSLPVRATGEVSDTEAFF. In nucleotides, the CDR3 is TGCGCCAGCAGCTTGCCGGTGAGGGCGACAGGGGAGGTATCGGACACTGAAGCTTTCTTT.

The V and J genes are TRBV6-2 or TRBV6-3 and TRBJ2-7; the D gene is possibly TRBD1 (6 bases). CDR1 MNHEY and CDR2 SVGEGT come from the germline V gene. CDR3 length: 16 residues. V lost 4 bases to trimming and J lost 3 bases, with 19 bases between them. The CDR3 nucleotides are TGTGCCAGCAGTTCCTTTGGACAGAAAAAGGACTACGAGCAGTACGTC. It translates to CASSSFGQKKDYEQYV.

This clonotype was seen more than once but under ten times. This chain joins TRBV4-1 and TRBJ2-3, with D perhaps TRBD2 (7 bases). Germline V CDR1 and CDR2: MGHRA, YSYEKL. This CDR3 spans 17 amino acids. The V end was cut by 3 bases, the J end by 0 bases, with 16 bases between. CDR3 residues: CASSHPGGGVSTDTQYF. The CDR3 nucleotides read TGCGCCAGCAGCCACCCCGGAGGGGGGGTTAGCACAGATACGCAGTATTTT.

This clonotype was recorded a few times. V and J are TRBV4-3 and TRBJ2-7, with D perhaps TRBD1 (5 bases). Trimming took 0 bases from V and 4 from J, leaving 13 bases between them. The length of the CDR3 is 15 residues. Germline assignment: CDR1 LGHNA and CDR2 YSLEER. The CDR3, as DNA: TGCGCCAGCAGCCAAGAGTCAGGAGACAGATACGAGCAGTACTTC. As protein: CASSQESGDRYEQYF.

This clonotype was counted a few times. V is TRBV20-1 and J is TRBJ2-1; 16 bases are a match to TRBD2. This CDR3 region has 17 residues. Germline lookup yields CDR1 DFQATT and CDR2 SNEGSKA (reference sequence). Unmatched junction bases numbered 2, after V lost 3 bases and J lost 0 bases. DNA of the CDR3: TGCAGTGCTAGGGGACTAGCGGGGGGGAGCTCCTACAATGAGCAGTTCTTC. Translation gives CSARGLAGGSSYNEQFF.

The V and J genes are TRBV7-9 and TRBJ2-3; 8 bases match TRBD2. This CDR3 comprises 15 residues. Germline loops: CDR1 SEHNR, CDR2 FQNEAQ (reference sequence). The J segment lost 2 bases and the V segment lost 3 bases, leaving 4 bases of the junction unmatched. The CDR3 protein is CASSFGLADTDTQYF. The CDR3 coding sequence is TGTGCCAGCAGCTTTGGACTAGCCGACACAGATACGCAGTATTTT.

This clonotype was observed a handful of times. The rearrangement uses TRBV11-3 and TRBJ2-1, with D unresolved. The V gene's germline CDR1 is SGHNT and CDR2 YENEEA. The CDR3 extends over 13 amino acids. Trimming took off 5 bases at V and 5 bases at J, with 10 bases between the two ends. The CDR3 reads CASSRFTDNEQFF. The CDR3 DNA follows: TGTGCCAGCAGCCGGTTTACCGACAATGAGCAGTTCTTC.

This clonotype has at least ten counts. This chain links TRBV7-9 with TRBJ1-5, with D unresolved. CDR1 SEHNR and CDR2 FQNEAQ come from the germline V gene (reference sequence). The CDR3 covers 12 residues. Trimming took 8 bases from V and 1 from J, leaving 6 bases between them. The CDR3 here is CASGRSNQPQHF. In DNA, the CDR3 is TGTGCCAGCGGGAGGAGCAATCAGCCCCAGCATTTT.

The V and J genes are TRBV7-8 and TRBJ2-7; weak D call: TRBD2 (5 bases). V dropped 3 bases and J dropped 2 bases, with 11 bases sitting between them. The length of the CDR3 is 14 residues. Germline lookup yields CDR1 SGHVS and CDR2 FQNEAQ. The CDR3 coding sequence is TGTGCCAGCAGCTTGGAGGTTGGGGCCTACGAGCAGTACGTC. Protein sequence: CASSLEVGAYEQYV.

This clonotype appeared many times. The J gene is TRBJ2-4, the V gene TRBV7-9, with 7 nucleotides matching TRBD1. The CDR3 totals 12 residues. After removal of 5 bases from V and 9 bases from J, the junction contained 4 bases not matched to a gene. Germline V gene sequence: CDR1 SEHNR, CDR2 FQNEAQ (reference sequence). The CDR3 reads CASSIQGTIQYF. DNA of the CDR3: TGTGCCAGCAGCATACAGGGGACCATTCAGTACTTC.

V gene TRBV18 combines with J gene TRBJ2-1, with TRBD1 identical over 7 bases. Germline-derived CDR1 and CDR2 are KGHSH and LQKENI. This CDR3 has 15 amino acids. V shed 4 bases, J shed 4 bases, and the junction held 7 bases outside the gene matches. The chain's CDR3 is CASSLPGQRYNEQFF. The CDR3 region has the DNA TGTGCCAGCTCACTTCCGGGACAGAGATACAATGAGCAGTTCTTC.